A single sample is the source of the 25 T cell receptor beta chains below, sequenced in a study of human T cells and chemical hapten exposure. Time point: pre-sensitization, week 0. Treatment specified: therapeutic diphenylcyclopropenone sensitization with weekly scalp DPC. Using its own MiXCR run on the RACE reads, TCRdb lists one record per CDR3 protein. The profile shows around 380,000 distinct CDR3 sequences, around 5.5% of them singletons. Material: whole blood, obtained in connection with sensitization to the hapten diphenylcyclopropenone (DPC). The source is a woman aged 18-29 years with alopecia areata. Some clones in this sample may be carry-over from other donors' samples.

This clonotype has a handful of counts. V and J are TRBV27 and TRBJ2-7; TRBD1 aligns across 9 bases. After removal of 3 bases from V and 7 bases from J, the junction contained 10 bases not matched to a gene. Germline lookup yields CDR1 MNHEY and CDR2 SMNVEV (reference sequence). The CDR3 is made up of 15 amino acids. The CDR3 DNA reads as TGTGCCAGCAGTTTTGTTAACTCGGGGACAGGGGAGCAGTACTTC. Protein product: CASSFVNSGTGEQYF.

Ten or more counts support this clonotype. The J gene is TRBJ1-1, the V gene TRBV29-1, with D tentatively TRBD1 (6 bases). Germline values: CDR1 SQVTM, CDR2 ANQGSEA. Trimming took off 5 bases at V and 6 bases at J, with 16 bases between the two ends. There are 13 residues in the CDR3. This chain's CDR3 is CSVLSGRGAEAFF. The CDR3 DNA reads TGCAGCGTTCTCTCCGGCAGGGGTGCTGAAGCTTTCTTT.

The table lists this clonotype with many counts. V usage is TRBV7-8 and J usage is TRBJ2-3; TRBD2 aligns across 10 bases. This CDR3 has 15 residues. V trimming: 7 bases; J trimming: 2 bases; junction bases outside the gene matches: 6. The germline gives CDR1 SGHVS, CDR2 FQNEAQ. The CDR3 DNA sequence: TGTGCCAGCATATTAGCGGGGGGTTCCACAGATACGCAGTATTTT. This gives the protein CASILAGGSTDTQYF. Full variable domain (outside the CDR3, taken from reference TRBV7-8 and TRBJ2-3): GAGVSQSPRYKVAKRGQDVALRCDPISGHVSLFWYQQALGQGPEFLTYFQNEAQLDKSGLPSDRFFAERPEGSVSTLKIQRTQQEDSAVYLCASILAGGSTDTQYFGPGTRLTVL.

The chain links TRBV7-9 to TRBJ2-3, with D possibly TRBD2 on 7 matching bases. The length of the CDR3 is 20 residues. The V gene's germline CDR1 is SEHNR and CDR2 FQNEAQ (reference sequence). V dropped 7 bases and J dropped 1 base, with 30 bases sitting between them. The CDR3 DNA is TGTGCCAGCACCCGACAGCTGGGAGGGGGATCGCTAGCCGGCACAGATACGCAGTATTTT. This gives the protein CASTRQLGGGSLAGTDTQYF. Full variable domain (missing parts from reference TRBV7-9 and TRBJ2-3): DTGVSQNPRHKITKRGQNVTFRCDPISEHNRLYWYRQTLGQGPEFLTYFQNEAQLEKSRLLSDRFSAERPKGSFSTLEIQRTEQGDSAMYLCASTRQLGGGSLAGTDTQYFGPGTRLTVL.

The chain employs TRBV7-8 and TRBJ1-4; D is ambiguous. This CDR3 comprises 17 residues. Germline values: CDR1 SGHVS, CDR2 FQNEAQ. Trimming shortened V by 5 bases and J by 0 bases, and 16 bases separated the two germline ends. The CDR3: CASSPHTQPATNEKLFF. The DNA for the CDR3 is TGTGCCAGCAGCCCCCATACGCAACCTGCAACTAATGAAAAACTGTTTTTT.

V and J are TRBV4-3 and TRBJ2-3; D is ambiguous. Trimming removed 0 bases at V and 12 bases at J, with 16 bases between. CDR3 size: 14 residues. The germline V gene has CDR1 LGHNA and CDR2 YSLEER. CDR3 loop: CASSQDRKGPVQYF. Written as DNA, the CDR3 is TGCGCCAGCAGCCAAGATAGAAAGGGCCCCGTACAGTATTTT.

J is TRBJ1-6 and V is TRBV9; D is ambiguous. Trimming took off 1 base at V and 6 bases at J, with 11 bases between the two ends. CDR1 SGDLS and CDR2 YYNGEE come from the germline V gene. The CDR3 consists of 15 residues. This chain's CDR3 is CASSVSASSNSPLHF. The CDR3 bases are TGTGCCAGCAGCGTATCTGCCAGTTCTAATTCACCCCTCCACTTT.

In its sample, this clonotype was seen many times. This chain joins TRBV20-1 and TRBJ2-5; D perhaps matches TRBD2 (5 bases). Germline-derived CDR1 and CDR2 are DFQATT and SNEGSKA (reference sequence). This CDR3 contains 14 residues. V lost 0 bases and J lost 2, with 10 bases in between. The CDR3 here is CSAREGSGQETQYF. The CDR3 DNA reads as TGCAGTGCTAGAGAAGGAAGCGGACAAGAGACCCAGTACTTC.

The sample holds many counts of this clonotype. The chain has TRBV20-1 and TRBJ1-1; D gene unclear. The CDR3 is 15 amino acids. CDR1 and CDR2 (germline): DFQATT, SNEGSKA (reference sequence). With 0 bases removed from V and 0 bases from J, the gap between germline ends came to 11 bases. The CDR3 sequence: CSARETSAMNTEAFF. As DNA, the CDR3 is TGCAGTGCTAGAGAGACCTCTGCCATGAACACTGAAGCTTTCTTT.

This clonotype was seen many times. The chain employs TRBV7-9 and TRBJ1-1; 9 bases match TRBD1. This CDR3 is built from 12 residues. V gave up 1 base and J gave up 11 bases; unmatched junction bases: 2. The germline V gene has CDR1 SEHNR and CDR2 FQNEAQ (reference sequence). The chain's CDR3 is CASSLEDRGAFF. The CDR3 region has the DNA TGTGCCAGCAGCTTAGAAGACAGGGGGGCTTTCTTT.

This rearrangement joins TRBV29-1 to TRBJ2-2; 9 positions match TRBD2. In germline, CDR1 is SQVTM, CDR2 ANQGSEA. This CDR3 has 16 amino acids. Trimming at V came to 7 bases and at J to 5 bases, leaving 14 bases not matched to a gene. This CDR3 is CSASRGGGATTGELFF. CDR3 nucleotides: TGCAGCGCCAGCCGAGGCGGGGGGGCGACGACCGGGGAGCTGTTTTTT.

This clonotype was recorded at least ten times. CDR3: CASKEGYNEQFF. The CDR3 coding sequence is TGCGCCAGCAAGGAGGGCTACAATGAGCAGTTCTTC. The V call is TRBV10-2, the J call TRBJ2-1, with a weak D call TRBD2 (6 bases). Deletions cut 7 bases from V and 3 bases from J, with 7 bases between. Germline loops: CDR1 WSHSY, CDR2 SAAADI. This CDR3 is 12 amino acids long.

This clonotype was recorded at least ten times. This chain joins TRBV29-1 and TRBJ2-3; D is unclear. V was pared by 5 bases and J by 2 bases, with 8 bases between. This CDR3 is built from 12 residues. Looked up from germline, CDR1 is SQVTM and CDR2 is ANQGSEA. For the CDR3, the DNA is TGCAGCGTTCTTTCCTACACAGATACGCAGTATTTT. Its translation: CSVLSYTDTQYF.

This clonotype was seen a few times. The chain employs TRBV12-3 or TRBV12-4 and TRBJ2-2; 7 bases line up with TRBD2. Trimming cost V 0 bases and J 6 bases; bases outside gene matches: 10. The CDR3 has 17 amino acids. Here the CDR3 reads CASSLAQGGLDAGELFF. CDR3 coding DNA: TGTGCCAGCAGTTTAGCGCAAGGAGGACTAGACGCCGGGGAGCTGTTTTTT.

V gene TRBV4-3 combines with J gene TRBJ2-1; D perhaps matches TRBD2 (7 bases). With 0 bases removed from V and 4 bases from J, the gap between germline ends came to 13 bases. The CDR3 loop spans 16 amino acids. Germline assignment: CDR1 LGHNA and CDR2 YSLEER. The DNA for the CDR3 is TGCGCCAGCAGCCAAGATAGGCGGGGGCCTTACAATGAGCAGTTCTTC. Encoded protein: CASSQDRRGPYNEQFF.

The chain carries TRBV4-3 and TRBJ2-1, with 8 bases aligning to TRBD2. V shed 4 bases, J shed 10 bases, and the junction held 6 bases outside the gene matches. Germline CDR1 reads LGHNA; CDR2 reads YSLEER. The length of the CDR3 is 13 residues. In nucleotides, the CDR3 is TGCGCCAGCAGCCCCGGGGGGGCGGTAGAGCAGTTCTTC. It encodes CASSPGGAVEQFF.

This clonotype has only a few counts. The chain joins TRBV12-3 or TRBV12-4 to TRBJ1-3; D gene ambiguous. The CDR3 totals 13 residues. Trimming stripped 2 bases from V and 9 bases from J, with 11 bases between. The CDR3, as DNA: TGTGCCAGCAGTTTAAAGGGTCGGGGCACCATATATTTT. This encodes CASSLKGRGTIYF.

At least ten counts were recorded for this clonotype. This rearrangement joins TRBV6-1 to TRBJ1-3, with D hard to call. Germline V gene sequence: CDR1 MNHNS, CDR2 SASEGT. With 0 bases removed from V and 0 bases from J, the gap between germline ends came to 9 bases. The CDR3 runs to 16 residues. The CDR3 sequence: CASSEADRHSGNTIYF. DNA of the CDR3: TGTGCCAGCAGTGAAGCGGATCGGCACTCTGGAAACACCATATATTTT.

This sequence joins TRBV12-3 or TRBV12-4 and TRBJ1-2; 7 bases fit TRBD1. The CDR3 length is 12 residues. With V trimmed by 4 bases and J by 8 bases, 4 bases remained unmatched. CDR3 amino acids: CASSSYRGGYTF. CDR3 bases: TGTGCCAGCAGTTCTTACAGGGGAGGCTACACCTTC.

The CDR3 spells CASTAAGGPYEQFF. The CDR3 DNA is TGTGCCAGCACCGCAGCGGGGGGGCCGTATGAGCAGTTCTTC. This chain uses TRBV6-2 or TRBV6-3 with TRBJ2-1; the match to TRBD2 covers 10 bases. J lost 8 bases, V lost 7 bases, and 8 bases had no gene match. The CDR3 is 14 amino acids. Per the germline V gene, CDR1 is MNHEY and CDR2 is SVGEGT.

This clonotype was recorded many times. This chain connects TRBV12-3 or TRBV12-4 to TRBJ1-4; D gene ambiguous. Trimming removed 6 bases from V and 5 bases from J, with 10 bases in between. The CDR3 is 13 residues long. The CDR3 here is CASSLGQNEKLFF. The CDR3 nucleotides are TGTGCCAGCAGCCTTGGGCAGAATGAAAAACTGTTTTTT.

This clonotype was picked up a small number of times. The chain employs TRBV27 and TRBJ2-1; no clear D. Germline CDR1 is MNHEY and CDR2 is SMNVEV (reference sequence). Trimming cost V 8 bases and J 8 bases, with 7 bases left between them. This CDR3 region has 10 residues. CDR3 amino acids: CASGPYEQFF. The CDR3, as DNA: TGTGCCAGCGGTCCCTATGAGCAGTTCTTC.

This clonotype occurred a few times. The rearrangement uses TRBV5-1 and TRBJ1-5; weak D call: TRBD1 (5 bases). The V gene's germline CDR1 is SGHRS and CDR2 YFSETQ. The length of the CDR3 is 16 residues. Trimming stripped 1 base from V and 5 bases from J, with 16 bases between. CDR3 loop: CASSLTGTLGDQPQHF. The CDR3 nucleotides read TGCGCCAGCAGCTTGACCGGGACCCTTGGGGATCAGCCCCAGCATTTT.

V gene TRBV9 combines with J gene TRBJ2-3, with D unresolved. Germline values: CDR1 SGDLS, CDR2 YYNGEE. The CDR3 spans 15 residues. V lost 2 bases to trimming and J lost 6 bases, with 16 bases between them. The CDR3 loop is CASSVSVATKDTQYF. DNA of the CDR3: TGTGCCAGCAGCGTGAGTGTGGCAACTAAGGATACGCAGTATTTT.

This clonotype was counted at least ten times. The chain links TRBV7-8 to TRBJ1-6, with D perhaps matching TRBD1 (5 bases). Germline V gene sequence: CDR1 SGHVS, CDR2 FQNEAQ. The germline V and J ends were trimmed by 4 bases and 1 base, with 11 bases remaining between them. CDR3 length: 16 amino acids. In DNA, the CDR3 is TGTGCCAGCAGCTCCCGACAGCCATCCTATAATTCACCCCTCCACTTT. Protein sequence: CASSSRQPSYNSPLHF. Full variable domain (remainder filled in from reference TRBV7-8 and TRBJ1-6): GAGVSQSPRYKVAKRGQDVALRCDPISGHVSLFWYQQALGQGPEFLTYFQNEAQLDKSGLPSDRFFAERPEGSVSTLKIQRTQQEDSAVYLCASSSRQPSYNSPLHFGNGTRLTVT.